The 8 T cell receptor beta chains below were found in one sample sequenced in a study of blood T cell repertoires in COVID-19. The assay was immunoSEQ multiplex PCR, and TCRdb's table has in-frame clones only and misses some. The sample records about 210,000 clones, about 85% being singletons. Sequenced: PBMCs or T cells enriched from blood (not recorded which). These TCRs come from a middle-aged man who had recovered from COVID-19.

This chain connects TRBV6-5 to TRBJ1-4, with 11 bases fitting TRBD1. The CDR3 is 14 amino acids. Trimming took 2 bases from V and 10 from J; bases not matched to a gene: 3. CDR1 is MNHEY and CDR2 is SVGAGI in the germline V gene. CDR3 loop: CASSYGQGAGKLFF. The CDR3 DNA sequence: TGTGCCAGCAGTTACGGACAGGGGGCGGGAAAACTGTTTTTT.

The chain uses TRBV7-8 and TRBJ2-7; 9 nucleotides align to TRBD1. J gave up 5 bases and V 4 bases, and 6 bases lay outside the gene matches. Germline V gives CDR1 SGHVS, CDR2 FQNEAQ. The length of the CDR3 is 14 residues. CDR3 DNA: TGTGCCAGCAGCTCTCCGGGACAGGGCCACGAGCAGTACTTC. It encodes CASSSPGQGHEQYF.

The chain carries TRBV5-1 and TRBJ2-2, with TRBD2 matching 10 bases. Germline V gene data show CDR1 as SGHRS and CDR2 as YFSETQ. V lost 0 bases and J lost 1; bases outside the gene matches: 3. The CDR3 loop spans 17 amino acids. The CDR3 DNA sequence: TGCGCCAGCAGCTTGGCTAGCGGGAGCGTGAACACCGGGGAGCTGTTTTTT. It yields the protein CASSLASGSVNTGELFF.

V usage is TRBV29-1 and J usage is TRBJ2-7; TRBD1 is a possible D gene (6 bases). The CDR3 loop spans 14 amino acids. Trimming stripped 6 bases from V and 3 bases from J, with 18 bases between. The germline CDR1 and CDR2 sequences are SQVTM and ANQGSEA. The CDR3 spells CSVRGQDLDYEQYF. The CDR3 region has the DNA TGCAGCGTCAGGGGCCAGGACCTTGACTACGAGCAGTACTTC.

The rearrangement uses TRBV27 and TRBJ1-1; 7 bases are a match to TRBD1. Trimming cost V 5 bases and J 1 base; bases outside gene matches: 10. This CDR3 comprises 16 residues. Germline lookup yields CDR1 MNHEY and CDR2 SMNVEV (reference sequence). The CDR3: CASSPRGQAGNTEAFF. The DNA for the CDR3 is TGTGCCAGCAGTCCCCGTGGACAGGCGGGGAACACTGAAGCTTTCTTT.

This CDR3 is CASSLQGAATFNTGELFF. The CDR3 nucleotides read TGTGCCAGCAGCCTACAGGGGGCCGCCACCTTCAACACCGGGGAGCTGTTTTTT. The chain is built from TRBV7-3 and TRBJ2-2; 9 nucleotides line up with TRBD1. The CDR3 is made up of 18 amino acids. The J segment lost 2 bases and the V segment lost 5 bases, leaving 12 bases of the junction unmatched. Germline V lookup: CDR1 SGHTA, CDR2 FQGTGA.

The chain couples TRBV18 to TRBJ2-7; TRBD1 aligns across 12 bases. The V gene end was trimmed by 3 bases and the J gene end by 6 bases; junction bases not matched to a gene: 3. This CDR3 is built from 14 residues. Per germline, CDR1 KGHSH and CDR2 LQKENI. CDR3 residues: CASSPGTGGAEQYF. CDR3 coding DNA: TGTGCCAGCTCACCCGGGACAGGGGGCGCCGAGCAGTACTTC.

The gene calls are TRBV19 and TRBJ2-2, with D possibly being TRBD2 (5 bases). The CDR3 extends over 15 amino acids. In germline, CDR1 is LNHDA, CDR2 SQIVND (reference sequence). The V and J ends lost 3 bases and 5 bases respectively, with 13 bases between them. CDR3 residues: CASSIRRDRTGELFF. The DNA for the CDR3 is TGTGCCAGTAGTATTCGACGGGATCGGACCGGGGAGCTGTTTTTT.